These 26 T cell receptor beta chains share one sample of origin, sequenced in a study of persistence of HIV-infected CD4 T cells. The stimulus was an HIV-1 Gag 15-mer peptide pool, roughly 1 ug/peptide/mL. CD40L/CD69 double-negative CD45RO-high memory CD4+ T cells were collected. Sequencing used immunoSEQ version 4 in survey mode. Sequenced by immunoSEQ multiplex PCR; TCRdb stores in-frame clones only, minus some. This sample yields about 39,000 clones, of which about 83% are seen a single time; more than 4.5% belongs to the top ten. For these receptors, no antigen is known. The source was cultured CD4+ T cells from PBMCs, collected from a patient who received antiretroviral therapy. These receptors came from an adult with HIV. The donor label of this sample is uncertain.

This chain connects TRBV5-5 to TRBJ2-7; D may match TRBD1 or TRBD2 (5 bases each). This CDR3 has 13 amino acids. Trimming stripped 4 bases from V and 4 bases from J, with 12 bases between. Per the germline V gene, CDR1 is SGHKS and CDR2 is YYEKEE (reference sequence). CDR3 residues: CASSPVGTYEQYF. The CDR3 DNA is TGTGCCAGCAGCCCCGTGGGGACGTACGAGCAGTACTTC.

The rearrangement links TRBV19 to TRBJ1-2, with 7 bases matching TRBD1. The V gene end was trimmed by 5 bases and the J gene end by 4 bases; junction bases not matched to a gene: 22. CDR3 size: 19 residues. Germline V gene data show CDR1 as LNHDA and CDR2 as SQIVND (reference sequence). The CDR3 region has the DNA TGTGCCAGTAGTCCCCGACAGGGTTCGGGAAAGGGCCTCCTCTATGGCTACACCTTC. Translated, it gives CASSPRQGSGKGLLYGYTF. Filled out from reference TRBV19 and TRBJ1-2, the complete variable domain reads DGGITQSPKYLFRKEGQNVTLSCEQNLNHDAMYWYRQDPGQGLRLIYYSQIVNDFQKGDIAEGYSVSREKKESFPLTVTSAQKNPTAFYLCASSPRQGSGKGLLYGYTFGSGTRLTVV.

The chain joins TRBV28 to TRBJ1-4, with TRBD1 as a possible D gene (5 bases). This CDR3 region has 15 residues. The germline V gene encodes CDR1 MDHEN and CDR2 SYDVKM. The V gene lost 4 bases and the J gene lost 7 bases, with 16 bases spanning the gap. CDR3 sequence: CASSSPQSRAEKLFF. The DNA for the CDR3 is TGTGCCAGCAGTTCCCCCCAGAGCAGGGCTGAAAAACTGTTTTTT.

This clone was detected only a few times. The rearrangement uses TRBV4-1 and TRBJ1-6; D might be TRBD1 (5 bases). CDR3 length: 14 residues. The ends were cut back, 10 bases at V and 7 bases at J, with 17 bases in the middle. CDR1 and CDR2 (germline): MGHRA, YSYEKL. The CDR3 DNA sequence: TGCGCCACCGCGAGACAGTCCCAAAATTCACCCCTCCACTTT. Its translation is CATARQSQNSPLHF.

The gene calls are TRBV6-5 and TRBJ1-2; no definite D call. V was trimmed by 4 bases and J by 0 bases, leaving 15 bases between them. CDR1 and CDR2 (germline): MNHEY, SVGAGI. CDR3 size: 16 residues. The CDR3 loop is CASSSSSHSTNYGYTF. The DNA for the CDR3 is TGTGCCAGCAGTTCCTCTTCTCACAGCACTAACTATGGCTACACCTTC.

The CDR3, as DNA: TGTGCCAGCAGATACATGGATGAAAAACTGTTTTTT. This encodes CASRYMDEKLFF. The chain joins TRBV14 to TRBJ1-4; no clear D gene. Germline assignment: CDR1 SGHDN and CDR2 FVKESK. V was pared by 6 bases and J by 6 bases, with 8 bases between. This CDR3 comprises 12 residues. Supplemented by reference TRBV14 and TRBJ1-4, the full variable domain reads EAGVTQFPSHSVIEKGQTVTLRCDPISGHDNLYWYRRVMGKEIKFLLHFVKESKQDESGMPNNRFLAERTGGTYSTLKVQPAELEDSGVYFCASRYMDEKLFFGSGTQLSVL.

J is TRBJ1-5 and V is TRBV16; D gene unclear. Trimming left V 1 base short and J 3 bases short, with 10 bases between. Germline values: CDR1 KGHSY, CDR2 FQNENV. The CDR3 has 15 residues. The CDR3 spells CASSQFNTFNQPQHF. The DNA for the CDR3 is TGTGCCAGCAGCCAATTTAATACATTCAATCAGCCCCAGCATTTT. Together with reference TRBV16 and TRBJ1-5, the CDR3 gives the full variable domain: GEEVAQTPKHLVRGEGQKAKLYCAPIKGHSYVFWYQQVLKNEFKFLISFQNENVFDETGMPKERFSAKCLPNSPCSLEIQATKLEDSAVYFCASSQFNTFNQPQHFGDGTRLSIL.

The chain uses TRBV6-5 and TRBJ2-5, with 11 nucleotides matching TRBD2. Per the germline V gene, CDR1 is MNHEY and CDR2 is SVGAGI. V shed 0 bases and J 7 bases; nucleotides not matched to a gene: 4. The CDR3 runs 15 residues. CDR3 amino acids: CASSYSLAGGRTQYF. CDR3 nucleotides: TGTGCCAGCAGTTACTCGCTAGCGGGGGGCCGGACCCAGTACTTC.

J is TRBJ2-5 and V is TRBV7-7; 7 nucleotides line up with TRBD1. Germline V gene data show CDR1 as SSHAT and CDR2 as FNYEAQ (reference sequence). This CDR3 is 15 amino acids long. J gave up 1 base and V 0 bases, and 2 bases lay outside the gene matches. Here the CDR3 reads CASSLAGQIQETQYF. The CDR3 DNA sequence: TGTGCCAGCAGCTTAGCGGGACAGATCCAAGAGACCCAGTACTTC. The full variable domain, completed using reference TRBV7-7 and TRBJ2-5, is GAGVSQSPRYKVTKRGQDVTLRCDPISSHATLYWYQQALGQGPEFLTYFNYEAQPDKSGLPSDRFSAERPEGSISTLTIQRTEQRDSAMYRCASSLAGQIQETQYFGPGTRLLVL.

V is TRBV6-6 and J is TRBJ1-1; 7 nucleotides line up with TRBD1. The V gene's germline CDR1 is MNHNY and CDR2 SVGAGI (reference sequence). The length of the CDR3 is 12 residues. V gave up 6 bases and J gave up 11 bases; unmatched junction bases: 9. CDR3 loop: CASRNRDRVAFF. CDR3 in DNA: TGTGCCAGCAGGAACCGTGACAGGGTCGCTTTCTTT.

The chain joins TRBV28 to TRBJ2-7; perhaps TRBD1 as D (6 bases). This CDR3 has 14 amino acids. The germline V gene has CDR1 MDHEN and CDR2 SYDVKM. Trimming removed 4 bases from V and 3 bases from J, with 13 bases in between. This CDR3 is CASSWGQGLYEQYF. Here the CDR3 DNA reads TGTGCCAGCAGTTGGGGCCAGGGGCTCTACGAGCAGTACTTC.

This clone was counted a single time. V is TRBV28 and J is TRBJ1-5; D perhaps matches TRBD1 (5 bases). The CDR3 loop spans 17 amino acids. Trimming took 4 bases from V and 0 from J, leaving 16 bases between them. CDR1 is MDHEN and CDR2 is SYDVKM in the germline V gene. CDR3: CASSSYTGADSNQPQHF. The CDR3 nucleotides read TGTGCCAGCAGTTCTTATACCGGGGCAGATAGCAATCAGCCCCAGCATTTT.

The rearrangement uses TRBV5-4 and TRBJ2-3; D unresolved. This CDR3 is built from 16 residues. The V end lost 7 bases, the J end lost 1 base, and 19 bases lay between the germline ends. Germline V lookup: CDR1 SGHNT, CDR2 YYREEE (reference sequence). For the CDR3, the DNA is TGTGCCAGCTCTGGTCAAGGAGCAGGAGGCACAGATACGCAGTATTTT. This sequence encodes CASSGQGAGGTDTQYF.

V gene TRBV7-2 combines with J gene TRBJ2-3; D may be TRBD1 (5 bases). The V gene lost 2 bases and the J gene lost 9 bases, with 18 bases spanning the gap. Germline V gene sequence: CDR1 SGHTA, CDR2 FQGNSA. This CDR3 spans 15 amino acids. The CDR3 DNA reads TGTGCCAGCAGCTTACAGGGATTGAGTTCCCCGACGCAGTATTTT. The encoded protein is CASSLQGLSSPTQYF.

V is TRBV3-1 (or the pseudogene TRBV3-2) and J is TRBJ2-7; D is tentatively TRBD1 or TRBD2 (5 bases each). Trimming stripped 0 bases from V and 9 bases from J, with 27 bases between. Germline V lookup: CDR1 LGHDT, CDR2 YNNKEL (reference sequence). The CDR3 loop spans 18 amino acids. The CDR3 DNA reads as TGTGCCAGCAGCCAAGATAGGACATCCCTAACGGGGACCTCCGGGCAGTACTTC. It specifies CASSQDRTSLTGTSGQYF.

The chain joins TRBV7-9 to TRBJ2-1, with D perhaps TRBD1 (5 bases). V lost 5 bases and J 0 bases, leaving 11 bases between the germline ends. Germline V gene sequence: CDR1 SEHNR, CDR2 FQNEAQ (reference sequence). This CDR3 has 15 residues. For the CDR3, the DNA is TGTGCCAGCAGCCCCAGACAGATCTCCTACAATGAGCAGTTCTTC. This gives the protein CASSPRQISYNEQFF. Combining the CDR3 with reference TRBV7-9 and TRBJ2-1 gives the whole variable domain DTGVSQNPRHKITKRGQNVTFRCDPISEHNRLYWYRQTLGQGPEFLTYFQNEAQLEKSRLLSDRFSAERPKGSFSTLEIQRTEQGDSAMYLCASSPRQISYNEQFFGPGTRLTVL.

This rearrangement joins TRBV28 to TRBJ2-1; D gene uncertain. This CDR3 is built from 14 residues. The germline V and J ends were trimmed by 7 bases and 3 bases, with 13 bases remaining between them. The germline CDR1 and CDR2 sequences are MDHEN and SYDVKM. The DNA for the CDR3 is TGTGCCAGCACTCTCGCCGATCTCTACAATGAGCAGTTCTTC. Encoded protein: CASTLADLYNEQFF.

The chain employs TRBV3-1 (or the pseudogene TRBV3-2) and TRBJ1-5; unclear D gene. CDR1 and CDR2 (germline): LGHDT, YNNKEL (reference sequence). V lost 0 bases, J lost 9 bases, and 12 bases lay in between. The CDR3 has 14 amino acids. CDR3 sequence reads: CASSQDSGYRPQHF. The CDR3 bases are TGTGCCAGCAGCCAAGATTCTGGGTATCGGCCCCAGCATTTT.

This rearrangement joins TRBV15 to TRBJ2-1; 12 nucleotides line up with TRBD1. J lost 9 bases, V lost 2 bases, and 5 bases had no gene match. The germline V gene encodes CDR1 LNHNV and CDR2 YYDKDF (reference sequence). CDR3 length: 15 residues. The CDR3 DNA is TGTGCCACCAGCAGATCGGGACAGGGGGCCGTTGAGCAGTTCTTC. It specifies CATSRSGQGAVEQFF.

The chain combines TRBV5-1 with TRBJ2-1, with 12 bases fitting TRBD1. There are 20 residues in the CDR3. Germline V gene lookup returns CDR1 SGHRS and CDR2 YFSETQ. With 5 bases clipped from V and 0 bases from J, the junction kept 15 bases outside the gene matches. Written as DNA, the CDR3 is TGCGCCAGCAGTCGACAGGGACAGGGGGCTGCAGGGAGCTCCTACAATGAGCAGTTCTTC. It codes for CASSRQGQGAAGSSYNEQFF.

In this sample, this clone turned up once. The chain uses TRBV18 and TRBJ2-7; no firm D call. V was trimmed by 3 bases and J by 0 bases, leaving 15 bases between them. Germline CDR1 KGHSH, CDR2 LQKENI. CDR3 length equals 16 residues. The DNA for the CDR3 is TGTGCCAGCTCACCCCCAACAGTCAAGAGCTCCTACGAGCAGTACTTC. Translated: CASSPPTVKSSYEQYF.

The chain couples TRBV28 to TRBJ1-2; D may be TRBD1 (6 bases). The V end was cut by 6 bases, the J end by 7 bases, with 18 bases between. CDR3 size: 14 residues. CDR1 and CDR2 from the germline V gene are MDHEN and SYDVKM. CDR3 region: CASSRSQGGGGYTF. DNA of the CDR3: TGTGCCAGCAGCCGCTCACAGGGAGGGGGTGGCTACACCTTC.

V and J are TRBV11-3 and TRBJ2-3; possibly TRBD2 for D (5 bases). The CDR3 has 12 residues. Trimming took off 5 bases at V and 6 bases at J, with 9 bases between the two ends. The V gene's germline CDR1 is SGHNT and CDR2 YENEEA. The CDR3 reads CASSNPGDTQYF. CDR3 coding DNA: TGTGCCAGCAGCAACCCGGGGGATACGCAGTATTTT.

V usage is TRBV19 and J usage is TRBJ1-5; D not resolved. The V and J ends lost 3 bases and 4 bases respectively, with 13 bases between them. CDR3 length: 15 amino acids. From germline, CDR1 is LNHDA and CDR2 SQIVND (reference sequence). CDR3: CASSIVRVKNQPQHF. The CDR3 DNA follows: TGTGCCAGTAGTATTGTCCGGGTAAAAAATCAGCCCCAGCATTTT.

The count of this clone is one. The chain joins TRBV5-5 to TRBJ1-5; the match to TRBD1 covers 10 bases. The V and J ends lost 4 bases and 6 bases, in that order; junction bases with no gene match: 7. The CDR3 is 15 residues long. In germline, CDR1 is SGHKS, CDR2 YYEKEE (reference sequence). The CDR3 protein is CASSREGQGTQPQHF. Written as DNA, the CDR3 is TGTGCCAGCAGCCGAGAGGGACAGGGGACTCAGCCCCAGCATTTT.

The V gene is TRBV19, the J gene TRBJ2-6, with 8 bases fitting TRBD1. J lost 1 base, V lost 5 bases, and 10 bases had no gene match. The CDR3 is 18 amino acids. In germline, CDR1 is LNHDA, CDR2 SQIVND (reference sequence). The CDR3 region has the DNA TGTGCCAGTAGTTTGGACAGGGTTAAGTCATCTGGGGCCAACGTCCTGACTTTC. Translated, it gives CASSLDRVKSSGANVLTF.